Below, 5 T cell receptor beta chains from the same sample are listed, as sequenced in a study of cytomegalovirus exposure and HLA in healthy donors. Libraries were prepared by immunoSEQ multiplex PCR; TCRdb keeps only in-frame clonotypes and omits some of them. The sample lists around 120,000 clones, roughly 88% occurring once. What was sequenced was PBMCs. The source is a woman under 30 in good health and CMV-seropositive.

The chain links TRBV27 to TRBJ2-7; the match to TRBD2 covers 7 bases. CDR1 and CDR2 (germline): MNHEY, SMNVEV (reference sequence). The CDR3 extends over 14 amino acids. Trimming removed 6 bases from V and 6 bases from J; junction bases left unmatched: 11. CDR3 bases: TGTGCCAGCAGGACTGGCCTCAAGCGGGGCGAGCAGTACTTC. As protein: CASRTGLKRGEQYF.

CDR3 in amino acids: CASSVEGASSNEQFF. In DNA form, the CDR3 reads TGTGCCAGCAGCGTAGAGGGGGCATCTAGCAATGAGCAGTTCTTC. The V call is TRBV9, the J call TRBJ2-1, with 7 bases that match TRBD1. The germline V gene has CDR1 SGDLS and CDR2 YYNGEE. Losses at the gene ends were 0 bases for V and 6 bases for J; bases not matched to a gene: 6. This CDR3 spans 15 amino acids.

CDR3: CASSSRLAGTGELFF. The CDR3 nucleotides are TGTGCCAGCAGCTCCCGACTAGCTGGAACCGGGGAGCTGTTTTTT. The rearrangement uses TRBV7-2 and TRBJ2-2; TRBD2 matches at 7 bases. The CDR3 has 15 amino acids. V shed 4 bases and J 5 bases; nucleotides not matched to a gene: 7. Per the germline V gene, CDR1 is SGHTA and CDR2 is FQGNSA.

This chain links TRBV5-6 with TRBJ1-2; maybe TRBD1 (5 bases). The CDR3 runs to 17 residues. V lost 5 bases to trimming and J lost 0 bases, with 20 bases between them. From germline, CDR1 is SGHDT and CDR2 YYEEEE. DNA for the CDR3: TGTGCCAGCAGATTTGGGGGGTTCCAGTTAGCTAACTATGGCTACACCTTC. This sequence encodes CASRFGGFQLANYGYTF.

The V gene is TRBV10-3, the J gene TRBJ1-5; D is possibly TRBD1 (5 bases). Trimming took off 5 bases at V and 2 bases at J, with 10 bases between the two ends. This CDR3 contains 14 residues. Germline loops: CDR1 ENHRY, CDR2 SYGVKD. The CDR3, as DNA: TGTGCCATCAGTTCCGACAGTGGCAATCAGCCCCAGCATTTT. Its protein is CAISSDSGNQPQHF.